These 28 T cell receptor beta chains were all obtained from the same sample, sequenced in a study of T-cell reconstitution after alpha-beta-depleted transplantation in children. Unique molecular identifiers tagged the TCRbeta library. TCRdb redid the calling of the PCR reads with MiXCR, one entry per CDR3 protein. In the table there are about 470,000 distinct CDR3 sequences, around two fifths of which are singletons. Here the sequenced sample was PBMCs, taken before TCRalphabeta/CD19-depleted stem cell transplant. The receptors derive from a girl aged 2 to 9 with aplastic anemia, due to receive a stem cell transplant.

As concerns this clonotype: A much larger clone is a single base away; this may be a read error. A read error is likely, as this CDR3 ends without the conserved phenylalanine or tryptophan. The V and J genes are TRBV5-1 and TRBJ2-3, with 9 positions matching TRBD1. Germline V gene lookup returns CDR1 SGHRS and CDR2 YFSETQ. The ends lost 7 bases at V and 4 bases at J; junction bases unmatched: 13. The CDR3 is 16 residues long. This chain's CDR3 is CASGQRPGQGSDTQYL. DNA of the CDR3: TGCGCCAGCGGACAAAGGCCGGGACAGGGATCAGATACGCAGTATTTA.

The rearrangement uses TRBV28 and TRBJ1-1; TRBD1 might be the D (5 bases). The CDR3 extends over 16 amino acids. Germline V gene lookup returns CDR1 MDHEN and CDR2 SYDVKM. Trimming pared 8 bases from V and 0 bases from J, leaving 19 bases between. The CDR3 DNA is TGTGCCAGCCAATCCCTTGGGGCAGCCATGAACACTGAAGCTTTCTTT. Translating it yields CASQSLGAAMNTEAFF.

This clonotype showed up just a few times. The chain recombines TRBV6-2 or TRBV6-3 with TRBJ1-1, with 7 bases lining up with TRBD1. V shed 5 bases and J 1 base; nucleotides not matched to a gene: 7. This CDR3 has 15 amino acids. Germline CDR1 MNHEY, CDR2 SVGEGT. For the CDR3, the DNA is TGTGCCAGCAGTCAGACAGGGTCGGAGAACACTGAAGCTTTCTTT. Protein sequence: CASSQTGSENTEAFF.

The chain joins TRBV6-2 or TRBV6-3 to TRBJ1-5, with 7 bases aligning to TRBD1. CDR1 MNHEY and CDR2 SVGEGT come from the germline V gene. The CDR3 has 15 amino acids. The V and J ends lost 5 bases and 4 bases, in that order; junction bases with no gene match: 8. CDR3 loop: CASSRTGTANQPQHF. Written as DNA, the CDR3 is TGTGCCAGCAGTCGGACCGGGACAGCTAATCAGCCCCAGCATTTT.

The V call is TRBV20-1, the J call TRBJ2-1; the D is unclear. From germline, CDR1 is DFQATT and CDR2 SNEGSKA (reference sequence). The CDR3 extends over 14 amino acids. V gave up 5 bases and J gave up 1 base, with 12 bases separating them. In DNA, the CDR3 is TGCAGTGCTCCTACCGGACGTTCCTACAATGAGCAGTTCTTC. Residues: CSAPTGRSYNEQFF.

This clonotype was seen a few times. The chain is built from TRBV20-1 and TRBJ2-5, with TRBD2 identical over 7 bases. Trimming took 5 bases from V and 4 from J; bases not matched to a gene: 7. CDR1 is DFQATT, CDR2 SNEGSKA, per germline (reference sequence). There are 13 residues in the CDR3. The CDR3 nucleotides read TGCAGTGCTCTTAAGGGCGGGGGAGAGACCCAGTACTTC. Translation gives CSALKGGGETQYF.

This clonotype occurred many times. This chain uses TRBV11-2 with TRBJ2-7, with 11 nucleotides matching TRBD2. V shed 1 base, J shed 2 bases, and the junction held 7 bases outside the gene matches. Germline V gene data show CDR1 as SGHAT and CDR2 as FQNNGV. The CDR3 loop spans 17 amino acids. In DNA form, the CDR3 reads TGTGCCAGCAGCTTAGTCCCAACTAGCGGGGGACCCTACGAGCAGTACTTC. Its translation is CASSLVPTSGGPYEQYF.

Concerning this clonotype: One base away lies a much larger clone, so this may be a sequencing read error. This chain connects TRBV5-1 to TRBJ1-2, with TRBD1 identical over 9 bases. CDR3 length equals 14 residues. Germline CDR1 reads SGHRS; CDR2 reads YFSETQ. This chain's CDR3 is CASSFHTGGYGDTF. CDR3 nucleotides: TGCGCCAGCAGCTTCCACACAGGGGGCTATGGCGACACCTTC.

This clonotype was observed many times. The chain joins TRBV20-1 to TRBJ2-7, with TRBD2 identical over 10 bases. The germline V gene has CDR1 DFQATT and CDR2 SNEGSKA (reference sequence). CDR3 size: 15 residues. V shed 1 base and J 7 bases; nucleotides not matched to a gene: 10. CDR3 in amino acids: CSARVTGTSALEQYF. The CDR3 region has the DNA TGCAGTGCTAGAGTGACCGGGACTAGCGCCCTAGAGCAGTACTTC.

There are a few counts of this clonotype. As DNA, the CDR3 is TGCAGCGTTGGCGACAGGGCCCATCAGCCCCAGCATTTT. Encoded protein: CSVGDRAHQPQHF. The chain recombines TRBV29-1 with TRBJ1-5; 7 bases are a match to TRBD1. CDR3 length: 13 residues. The germline V gene has CDR1 SQVTM and CDR2 ANQGSEA. Unmatched junction bases numbered 5, after V lost 4 bases and J lost 5 bases.

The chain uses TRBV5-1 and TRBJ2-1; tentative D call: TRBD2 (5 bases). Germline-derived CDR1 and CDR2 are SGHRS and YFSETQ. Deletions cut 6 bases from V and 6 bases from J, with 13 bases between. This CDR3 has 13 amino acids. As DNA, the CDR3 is TGCGCCAGCAATCGTGAGGGCCTCAATGAGCAGTTCTTC. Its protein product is CASNREGLNEQFF.

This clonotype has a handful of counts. Here the CDR3 reads CASSQVLGGGYEQYF. The CDR3 DNA reads TGCGCCAGCAGCCAGGTTCTAGGAGGCGGCTACGAGCAGTACTTC. The gene calls are TRBV4-3 and TRBJ2-7, with a tentative D call TRBD2 (5 bases). V was shortened by 3 bases and J by 3 bases, with 15 bases between the two germline ends. CDR1 LGHNA and CDR2 YSLEER come from the germline V gene. The CDR3 runs 15 residues.

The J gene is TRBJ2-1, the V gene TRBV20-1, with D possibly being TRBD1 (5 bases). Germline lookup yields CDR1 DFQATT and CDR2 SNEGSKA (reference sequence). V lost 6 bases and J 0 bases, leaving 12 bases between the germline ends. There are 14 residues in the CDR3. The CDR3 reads CSARQFSSYNEQFF. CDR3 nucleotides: TGCAGTGCCAGACAGTTCAGCTCCTACAATGAGCAGTTCTTC.

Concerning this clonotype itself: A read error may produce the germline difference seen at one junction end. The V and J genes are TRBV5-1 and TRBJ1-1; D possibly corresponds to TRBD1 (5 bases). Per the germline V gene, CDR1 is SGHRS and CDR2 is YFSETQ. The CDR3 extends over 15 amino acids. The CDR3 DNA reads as TGCGCCAGCACCTTGGGTGGGGGATGGAACACTGAAGCTTTCTTT. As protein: CASTLGGGWNTEAFF.

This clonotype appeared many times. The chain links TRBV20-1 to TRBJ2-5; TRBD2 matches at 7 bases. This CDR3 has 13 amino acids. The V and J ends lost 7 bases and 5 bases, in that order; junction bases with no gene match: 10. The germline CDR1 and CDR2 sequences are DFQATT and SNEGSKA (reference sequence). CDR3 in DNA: TGCAGTGTCTTCCTCGGGGGGAGTGAGACCCAGTACTTC. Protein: CSVFLGGSETQYF.

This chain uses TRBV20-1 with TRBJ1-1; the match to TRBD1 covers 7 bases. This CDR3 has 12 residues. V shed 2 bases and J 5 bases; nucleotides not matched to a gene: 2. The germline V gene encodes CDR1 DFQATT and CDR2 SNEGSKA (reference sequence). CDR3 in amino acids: CSARPRGTEAFF. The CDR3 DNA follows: TGCAGTGCTAGACCCAGGGGGACTGAAGCTTTCTTT.

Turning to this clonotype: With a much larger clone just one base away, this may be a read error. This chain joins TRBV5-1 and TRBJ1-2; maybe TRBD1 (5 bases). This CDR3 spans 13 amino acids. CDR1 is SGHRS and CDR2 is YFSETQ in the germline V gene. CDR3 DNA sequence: TGCGCCAGCAGCCCGGAGGTCCCCTGGGGCTACAGCTTC. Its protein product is CASSPEVPWGYSF.

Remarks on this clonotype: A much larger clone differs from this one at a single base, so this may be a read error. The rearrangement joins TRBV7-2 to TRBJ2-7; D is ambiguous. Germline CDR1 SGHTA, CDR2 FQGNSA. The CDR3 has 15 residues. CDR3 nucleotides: TGTGCCAGCAGCTTAGGCTTCGTACAGTCCTACGAGCCGTACTTC. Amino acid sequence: CASSLGFVQSYEPYF.

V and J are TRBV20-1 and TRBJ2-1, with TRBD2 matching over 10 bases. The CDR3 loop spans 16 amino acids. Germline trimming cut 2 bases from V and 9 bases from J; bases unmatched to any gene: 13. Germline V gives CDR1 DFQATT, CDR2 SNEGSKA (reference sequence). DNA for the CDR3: TGCAGTGCTAGAAACCCCCTAGCGGGGGCCAGAAGTGAGCAGTTCTTC. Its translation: CSARNPLAGARSEQFF.

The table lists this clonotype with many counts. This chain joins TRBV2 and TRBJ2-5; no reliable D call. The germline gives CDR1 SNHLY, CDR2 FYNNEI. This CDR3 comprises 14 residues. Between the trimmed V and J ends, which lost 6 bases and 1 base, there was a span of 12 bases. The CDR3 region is CASRGERFQETQYF. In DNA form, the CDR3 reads TGTGCCAGCAGGGGCGAGAGGTTCCAAGAGACCCAGTACTTC.

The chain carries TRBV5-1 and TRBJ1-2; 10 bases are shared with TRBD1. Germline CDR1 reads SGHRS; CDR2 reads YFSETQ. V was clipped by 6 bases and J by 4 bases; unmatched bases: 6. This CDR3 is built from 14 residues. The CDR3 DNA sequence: TGCGCCAGCACCTGGGACAGGGGCGGCTATGGCTACACCTTC. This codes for CASTWDRGGYGYTF.

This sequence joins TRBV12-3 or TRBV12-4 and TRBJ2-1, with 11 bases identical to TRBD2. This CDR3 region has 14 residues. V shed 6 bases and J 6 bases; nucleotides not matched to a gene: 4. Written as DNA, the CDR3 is TGTGCCAGCAGAACTAGCGGGAGTAGCAATGAGCAGTTCTTC. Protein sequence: CASRTSGSSNEQFF.

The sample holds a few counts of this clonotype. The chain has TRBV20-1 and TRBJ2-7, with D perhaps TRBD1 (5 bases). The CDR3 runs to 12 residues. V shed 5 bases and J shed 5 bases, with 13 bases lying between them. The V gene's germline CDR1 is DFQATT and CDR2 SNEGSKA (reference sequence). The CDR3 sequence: CSARPTGDEQYF. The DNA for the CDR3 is TGCAGTGCTCGCCCAACAGGAGACGAGCAGTACTTC.

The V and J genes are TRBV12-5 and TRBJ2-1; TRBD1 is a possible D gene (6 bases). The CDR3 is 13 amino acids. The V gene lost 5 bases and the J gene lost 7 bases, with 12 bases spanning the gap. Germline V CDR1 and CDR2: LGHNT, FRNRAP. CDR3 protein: CASGRIQGNEQFF. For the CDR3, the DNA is TGTGCTAGTGGTCGTATCCAGGGGAATGAGCAGTTCTTC.

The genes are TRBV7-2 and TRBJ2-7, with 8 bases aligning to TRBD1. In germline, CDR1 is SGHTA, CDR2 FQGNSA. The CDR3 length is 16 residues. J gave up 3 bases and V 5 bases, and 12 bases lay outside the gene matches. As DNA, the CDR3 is TGTGCCAGCAGCCAACGCCAGGGGGCAGGGGGCTACGAGCAGTACTTC. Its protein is CASSQRQGAGGYEQYF.

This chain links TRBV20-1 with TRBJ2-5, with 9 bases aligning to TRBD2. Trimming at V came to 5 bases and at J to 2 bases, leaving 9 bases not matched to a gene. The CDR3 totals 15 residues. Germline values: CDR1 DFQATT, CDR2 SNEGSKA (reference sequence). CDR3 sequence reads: CSAGRGLAPQETQYF. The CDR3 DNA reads TGCAGTGCTGGTAGAGGACTAGCGCCACAAGAGACCCAGTACTTC.

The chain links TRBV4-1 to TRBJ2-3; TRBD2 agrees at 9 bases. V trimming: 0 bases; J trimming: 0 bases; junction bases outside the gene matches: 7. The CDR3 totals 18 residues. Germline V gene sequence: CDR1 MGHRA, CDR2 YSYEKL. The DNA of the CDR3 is TGCGCCAGCAGCCAAGAGTCGCTAGCGGGGTCTAGCACAGATACGCAGTATTTT. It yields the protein CASSQESLAGSSTDTQYF.

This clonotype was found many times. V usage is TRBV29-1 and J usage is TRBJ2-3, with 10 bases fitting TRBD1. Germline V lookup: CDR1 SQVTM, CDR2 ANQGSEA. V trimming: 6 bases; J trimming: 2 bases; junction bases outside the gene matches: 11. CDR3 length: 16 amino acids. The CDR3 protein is CSVIPGQGRNTDTQYF. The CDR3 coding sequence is TGCAGCGTAATCCCGGGACAGGGGAGGAACACAGATACGCAGTATTTT.